The T cell receptor (beta chain) under discussion was sequenced for a study of long-term antiretroviral therapy in people with HIV. Study summary: First collections came about a decade before the 2015 immediate-ART recommendation.

V trimming: 3 bases; J trimming: 4 bases; junction bases outside the gene matches: 8. This CDR3 contains 15 residues. From germline, CDR1 is SEHNR and CDR2 FQNEAQ (reference sequence). Runs used v3.0 of the immunoSEQ assay and were done at survey level. The method was immunoSEQ multiplex PCR; TCRdb's version includes in-frame clones alone and lacks a portion of them. The sample carries under 20,000 clones, roughly 80% recorded once. Held in samples before DNA extraction were roughly 0.95-10 million cryopreserved PBMC. This rearrangement joins TRBV7-9 to TRBJ1-1; 7 bases are shared with TRBD1. The receptor's source is a woman between 50 and 59 years old with HIV. This sample comprised unsorted PBMCs, obtained 1.5 years before starting antiretroviral therapy. This chain's CDR3 is CASSLRGQAATEAFF. The CDR3 DNA follows: TGTGCCAGCAGCTTGCGAGGACAGGCGGCCACTGAAGCTTTCTTT.